Detailed here is one T cell receptor (beta chain). Its antigen is as yet unknown. A read error is likely, as this CDR3 ends without the conserved phenylalanine or tryptophan. The DNA is omitted, as the CDR3 cannot be located on it reliably, and the CDR3 follows TCRdb's listing. The method was immunoSEQ multiplex PCR; TCRdb's version includes in-frame clones alone and lacks a portion of them. The repertoire has tens of thousands of clones, about 95% of them found once; the top ten carry approximately 7.6%. These data originate in a study of T cells in tuberculosis. Study-wide background: The T cells targeted glucose monomycolate, a mycobacterial lipid, via CD1B. This South African cohort compared adolescents with or without latent tuberculosis against adults with active tuberculosis. General study points: Smaller alpha distances in active tuberculosis partly reflected shorter CDR3-alpha lengths.

The V gene's germline CDR1 is SGHDT and CDR2 YYEEEE. The CDR3 is made up of 10 amino acids, end residues included. The sequence was collected from a donor between 10 and 35 years old with latent tuberculosis or without tuberculosis infection. The sequencing input was PBMCs. The chain uses TRBV5-6 and TRBJ2-3; TRBD2, the table's D call, lacks a check against the DNA. The CDR3 here is CASSCIGTRG.